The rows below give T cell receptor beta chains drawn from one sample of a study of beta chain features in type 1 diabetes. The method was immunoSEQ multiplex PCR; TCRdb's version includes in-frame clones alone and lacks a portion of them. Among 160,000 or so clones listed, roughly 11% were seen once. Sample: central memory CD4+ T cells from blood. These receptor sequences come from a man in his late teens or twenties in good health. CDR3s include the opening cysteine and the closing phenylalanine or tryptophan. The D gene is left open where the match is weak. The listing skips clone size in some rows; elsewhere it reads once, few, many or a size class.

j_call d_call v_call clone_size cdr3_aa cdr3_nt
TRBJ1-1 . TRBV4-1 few CASSQVAMNTEAFF TGCGCCAGCAGCCAAGTTGCCATGAACACTGAAGCTTTCTTT
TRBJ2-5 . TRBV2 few CASSEGDRATQYF TGTGCCAGCAGTGAAGGAGATAGGGCGACCCAGTACTTC
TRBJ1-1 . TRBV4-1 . CASSQPAGSRTEAFF TGCGCCAGCAGCCAACCCGCAGGGTCGAGGACTGAAGCTTTCTTT
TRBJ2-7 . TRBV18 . CASAGPGDPYEQYF TGTGCCAGCGCCGGACCAGGGGACCCCTACGAGCAGTACTTC
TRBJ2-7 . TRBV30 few CAWSVRPPELYEQYF TGTGCCTGGAGTGTACGGCCTCCCGAGCTCTACGAGCAGTACTTC
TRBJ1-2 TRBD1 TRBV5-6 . CASCCDRDLGGYTF TGTGCCAGCTGCTGCGACAGGGACCTGGGTGGCTACACCTTC
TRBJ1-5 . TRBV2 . CASSVIGGALNQPQHF TGTGCCAGCAGTGTCATCGGGGGGGCCCTCAATCAGCCCCAGCATTTT
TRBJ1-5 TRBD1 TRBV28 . CASSPLTGETQPQHF TGTGCCAGCAGTCCTCTAACAGGGGAGACTCAGCCCCAGCATTTT
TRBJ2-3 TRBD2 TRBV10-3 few CAISESLAGALEDTQYF TGTGCCATCAGTGAGTCCTTAGCGGGAGCCCTGGAAGATACGCAGTATTTT
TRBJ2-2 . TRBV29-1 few CSAGRARANTGELFF TGCAGCGCTGGTCGGGCCAGGGCGAACACCGGGGAGCTGTTTTTT
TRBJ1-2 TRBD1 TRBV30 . CAWSTGGANYGYTF TGTGCCTGGAGTACAGGGGGAGCTAACTATGGCTACACCTTC